This T cell receptor (beta chain) originates from a study of blood T cell repertoires in COVID-19. Study processing details: Reference gene primer amplification yielded estimated nucleated cell counts. Assay: immunoSEQ multiplex PCR; the TCRdb copy retains only in-frame clones and omits some. Clone size and V and J calls were adopted from that table, with D and trimming inferred from the DNA. The sample has about 130,000 clones; approximately 78% are singletons. The V gene's germline CDR1 is MDHEN and CDR2 SYDVKM. Losses at the gene ends were 6 bases for V and 3 bases for J; bases not matched to a gene: 9. CDR3 length: 16 amino acids.

The sequence came from a man aged 60-69 years who had recovered from COVID-19. Specimen: peripheral blood. The chain carries TRBV28 and TRBJ1-5, with 9 bases aligning to TRBD1. CDR3 residues: CASSTGGYDPNQPQHF. The CDR3 nucleotides read TGTGCCAGCAGCACAGGGGGCTATGATCCCAATCAGCCCCAGCATTTT.